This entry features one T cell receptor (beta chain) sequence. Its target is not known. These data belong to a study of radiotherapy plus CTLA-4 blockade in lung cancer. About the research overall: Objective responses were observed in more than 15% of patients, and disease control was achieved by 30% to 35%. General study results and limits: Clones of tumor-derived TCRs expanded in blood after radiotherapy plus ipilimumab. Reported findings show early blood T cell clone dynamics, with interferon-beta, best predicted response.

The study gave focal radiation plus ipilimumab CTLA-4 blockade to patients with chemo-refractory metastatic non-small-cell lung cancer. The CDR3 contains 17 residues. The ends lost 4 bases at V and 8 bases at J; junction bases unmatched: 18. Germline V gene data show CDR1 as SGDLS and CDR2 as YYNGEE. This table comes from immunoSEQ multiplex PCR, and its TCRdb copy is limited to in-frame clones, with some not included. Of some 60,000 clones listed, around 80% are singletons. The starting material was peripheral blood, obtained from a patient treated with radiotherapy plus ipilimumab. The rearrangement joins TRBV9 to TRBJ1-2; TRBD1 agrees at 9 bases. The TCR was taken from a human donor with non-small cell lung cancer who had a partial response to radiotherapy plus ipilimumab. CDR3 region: CASSPSDRGRDQGGYTF. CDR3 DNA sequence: TGTGCCAGCAGCCCATCGGACAGGGGACGGGATCAAGGCGGCTACACCTTC.